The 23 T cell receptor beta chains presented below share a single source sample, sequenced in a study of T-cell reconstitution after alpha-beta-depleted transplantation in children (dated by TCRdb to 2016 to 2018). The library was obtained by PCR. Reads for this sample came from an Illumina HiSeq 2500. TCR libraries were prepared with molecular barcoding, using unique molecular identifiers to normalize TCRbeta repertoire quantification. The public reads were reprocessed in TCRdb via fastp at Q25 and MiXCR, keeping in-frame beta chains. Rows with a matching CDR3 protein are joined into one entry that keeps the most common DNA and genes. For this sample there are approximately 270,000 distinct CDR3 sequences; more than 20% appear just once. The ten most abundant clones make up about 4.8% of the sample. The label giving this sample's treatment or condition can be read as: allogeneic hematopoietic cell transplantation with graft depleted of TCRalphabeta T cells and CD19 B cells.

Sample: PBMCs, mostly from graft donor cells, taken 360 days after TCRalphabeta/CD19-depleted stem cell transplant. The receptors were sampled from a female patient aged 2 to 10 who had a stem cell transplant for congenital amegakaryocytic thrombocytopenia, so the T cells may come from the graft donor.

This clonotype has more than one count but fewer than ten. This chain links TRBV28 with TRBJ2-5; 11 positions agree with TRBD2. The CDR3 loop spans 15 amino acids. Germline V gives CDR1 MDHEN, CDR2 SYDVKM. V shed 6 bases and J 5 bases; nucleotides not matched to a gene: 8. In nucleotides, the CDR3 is TGTGCCAGCAGATTTAGCGGGGGGGCCGGGGAGACCCAGTACTTC. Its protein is CASRFSGGAGETQYF.

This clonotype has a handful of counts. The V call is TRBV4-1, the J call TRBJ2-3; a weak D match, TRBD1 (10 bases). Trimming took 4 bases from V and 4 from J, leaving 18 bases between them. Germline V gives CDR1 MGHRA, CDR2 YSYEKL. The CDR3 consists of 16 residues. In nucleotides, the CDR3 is TGCGCCAGCAGCCGACAGGGGGCGGGAGGGGCAGATACGCAGTATTTT. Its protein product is CASSRQGAGGADTQYF.

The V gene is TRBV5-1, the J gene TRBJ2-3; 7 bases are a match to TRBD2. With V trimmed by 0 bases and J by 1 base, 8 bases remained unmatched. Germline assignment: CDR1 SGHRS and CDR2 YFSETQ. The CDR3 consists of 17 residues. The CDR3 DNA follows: TGCGCCAGCAGCTTGGGACTAGCCCCCTTCGGCACAGATACGCAGTATTTT. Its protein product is CASSLGLAPFGTDTQYF.

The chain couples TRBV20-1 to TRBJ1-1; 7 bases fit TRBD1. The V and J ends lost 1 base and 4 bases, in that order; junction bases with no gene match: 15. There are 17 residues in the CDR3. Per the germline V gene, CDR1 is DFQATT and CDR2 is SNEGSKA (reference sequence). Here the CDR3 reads CSARGSQGSPWGTEAFF. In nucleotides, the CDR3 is TGCAGTGCTAGAGGATCACAGGGGTCCCCGTGGGGCACTGAAGCTTTCTTT.

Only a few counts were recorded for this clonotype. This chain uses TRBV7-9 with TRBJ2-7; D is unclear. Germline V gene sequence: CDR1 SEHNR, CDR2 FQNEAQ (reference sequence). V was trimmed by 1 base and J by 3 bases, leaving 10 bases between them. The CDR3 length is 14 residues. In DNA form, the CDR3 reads TGTGCCAGCAGCTTAGGGACCGACCTCTACGAGCAGTACTTC. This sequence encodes CASSLGTDLYEQYF.

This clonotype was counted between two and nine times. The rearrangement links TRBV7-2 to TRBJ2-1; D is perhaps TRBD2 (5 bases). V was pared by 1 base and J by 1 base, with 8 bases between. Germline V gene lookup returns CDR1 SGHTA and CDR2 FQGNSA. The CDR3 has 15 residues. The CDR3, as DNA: TGTGCCAGCAGCTTAGGCCCGGGATCCTACAATGAGCAGTTCTTC. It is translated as CASSLGPGSYNEQFF.

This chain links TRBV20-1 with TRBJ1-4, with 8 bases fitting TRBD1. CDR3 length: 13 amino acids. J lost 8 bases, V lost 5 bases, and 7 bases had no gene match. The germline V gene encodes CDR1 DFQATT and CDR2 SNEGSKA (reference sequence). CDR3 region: CSAWTGQVEKLFF. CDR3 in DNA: TGCAGTGCTTGGACAGGGCAAGTGGAAAAACTGTTTTTT.

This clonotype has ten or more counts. The CDR3 DNA sequence: TGCAGCGTTGTTTTGCGCTACAATGAGCAGTTCTTC. Its translation is CSVVLRYNEQFF. The rearrangement uses TRBV29-1 and TRBJ2-1, with D hard to call. The CDR3 runs to 12 residues. V gave up 4 bases and J gave up 3 bases, with 7 bases separating them. The germline gives CDR1 SQVTM, CDR2 ANQGSEA.

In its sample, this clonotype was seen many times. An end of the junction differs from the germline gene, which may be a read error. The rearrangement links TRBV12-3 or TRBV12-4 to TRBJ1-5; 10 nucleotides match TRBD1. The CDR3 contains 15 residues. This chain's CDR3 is CASSLGGDRGQPQHF. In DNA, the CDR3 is TGTGCCAGCAGCTTAGGGGGGGACAGGGGACAGCCCCAGCATTTT.

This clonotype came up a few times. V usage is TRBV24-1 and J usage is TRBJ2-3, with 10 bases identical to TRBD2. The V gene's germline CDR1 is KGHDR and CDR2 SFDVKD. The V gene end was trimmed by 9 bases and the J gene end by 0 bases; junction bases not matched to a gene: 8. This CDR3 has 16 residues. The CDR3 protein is CATRPRTSGSTDTQYF. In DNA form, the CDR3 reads TGTGCCACCCGGCCCAGGACTAGCGGAAGCACAGATACGCAGTATTTT.

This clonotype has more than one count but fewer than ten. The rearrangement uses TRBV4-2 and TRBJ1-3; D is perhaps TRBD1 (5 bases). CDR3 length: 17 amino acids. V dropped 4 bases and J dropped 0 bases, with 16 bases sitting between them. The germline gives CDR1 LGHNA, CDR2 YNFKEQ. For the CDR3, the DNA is TGTGCCAGCAGCCGGGGGGGTCCCGTTGACTCTGGAAACACCATATATTTT. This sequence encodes CASSRGGPVDSGNTIYF.

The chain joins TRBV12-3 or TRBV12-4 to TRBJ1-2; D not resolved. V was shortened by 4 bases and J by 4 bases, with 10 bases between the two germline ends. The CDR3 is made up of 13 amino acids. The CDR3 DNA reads TGTGCCAGCAGTTCCCGCATCGGCTATGGCTACACCTTC. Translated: CASSSRIGYGYTF.

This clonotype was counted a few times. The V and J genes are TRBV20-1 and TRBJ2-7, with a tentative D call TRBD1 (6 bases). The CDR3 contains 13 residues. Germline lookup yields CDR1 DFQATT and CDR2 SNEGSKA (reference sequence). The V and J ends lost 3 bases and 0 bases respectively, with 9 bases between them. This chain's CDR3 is CSARDRLSYEQYF. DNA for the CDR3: TGCAGTGCTAGGGACAGACTCTCCTACGAGCAGTACTTC.

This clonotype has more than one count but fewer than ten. CDR3 in amino acids: CASSRQTSTGELFF. As DNA, the CDR3 is TGTGCCAGCAGCCGGCAAACTAGTACCGGGGAGCTGTTTTTT. The V and J genes are TRBV11-2 and TRBJ2-2; maybe TRBD2 (5 bases). V was clipped by 5 bases and J by 5 bases, with 12 bases between them. Germline CDR1 reads SGHAT; CDR2 reads FQNNGV. This CDR3 has 14 amino acids.

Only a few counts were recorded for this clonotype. The CDR3, as DNA: TGTGCCACCAGTGACACGAAGAGGACAGGGGAGCAAGAGACCCAGTACTTC. Its translation: CATSDTKRTGEQETQYF. This chain joins TRBV24-1 and TRBJ2-5, with 9 bases matching TRBD1. J gave up 2 bases and V 4 bases, and 10 bases lay outside the gene matches. CDR3 length: 17 residues. CDR1 KGHDR and CDR2 SFDVKD come from the germline V gene.

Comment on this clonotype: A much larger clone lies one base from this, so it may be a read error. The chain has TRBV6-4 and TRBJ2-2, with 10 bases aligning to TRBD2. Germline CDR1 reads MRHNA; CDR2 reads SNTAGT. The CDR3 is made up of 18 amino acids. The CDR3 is CASSDSTSGTLNTGVLFF. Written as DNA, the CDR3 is TGTGCCAGCAGTGACTCTACTAGCGGGACCTTAAACACCGGGGTGCTGTTTTTT.

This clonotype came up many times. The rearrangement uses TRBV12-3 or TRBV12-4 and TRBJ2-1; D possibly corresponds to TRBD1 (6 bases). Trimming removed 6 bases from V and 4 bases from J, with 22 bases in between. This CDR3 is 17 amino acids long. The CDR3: CASSHQRQDFVYNEQFF. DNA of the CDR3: TGTGCCAGCAGCCATCAAAGACAGGACTTCGTATACAATGAGCAGTTCTTC.

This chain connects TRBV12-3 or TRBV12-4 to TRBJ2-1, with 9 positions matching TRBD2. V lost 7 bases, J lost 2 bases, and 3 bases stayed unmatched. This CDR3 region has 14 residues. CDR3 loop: CASKQRGAYNEQFF. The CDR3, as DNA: TGTGCCAGCAAGCAGCGGGGGGCCTACAATGAGCAGTTCTTC.

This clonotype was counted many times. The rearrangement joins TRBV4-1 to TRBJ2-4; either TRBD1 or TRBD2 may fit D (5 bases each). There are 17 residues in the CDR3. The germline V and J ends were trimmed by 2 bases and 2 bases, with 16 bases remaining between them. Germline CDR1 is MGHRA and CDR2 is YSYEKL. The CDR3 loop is CASSQLPTGTPKNIQYF. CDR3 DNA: TGCGCCAGCAGCCAATTACCGACCGGGACCCCCAAAAACATTCAGTACTTC.

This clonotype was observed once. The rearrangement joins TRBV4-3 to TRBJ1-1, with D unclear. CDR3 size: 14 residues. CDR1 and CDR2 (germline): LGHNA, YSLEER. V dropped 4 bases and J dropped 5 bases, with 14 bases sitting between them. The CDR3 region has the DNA TGCGCCAGCAGCCTGGCCATGGGAAATACTGAAGCTTTCTTT. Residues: CASSLAMGNTEAFF.

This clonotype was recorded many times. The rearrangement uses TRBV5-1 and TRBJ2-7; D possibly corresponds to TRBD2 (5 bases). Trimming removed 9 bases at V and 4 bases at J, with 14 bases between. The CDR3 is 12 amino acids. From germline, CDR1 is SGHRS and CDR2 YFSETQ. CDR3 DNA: TGCGCCAACCCGGGATCCAGTTACGAGCAGTACTTC. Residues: CANPGSSYEQYF.

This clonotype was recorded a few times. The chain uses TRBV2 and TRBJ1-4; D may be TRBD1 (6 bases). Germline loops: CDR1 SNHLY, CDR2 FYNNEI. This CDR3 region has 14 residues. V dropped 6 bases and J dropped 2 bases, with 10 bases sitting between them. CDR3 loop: CASRRTATNEKLFF. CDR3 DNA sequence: TGTGCCAGCAGGAGGACAGCGACTAATGAAAAACTGTTTTTT. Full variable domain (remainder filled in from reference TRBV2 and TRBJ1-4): EPEVTQTPSHQVTQMGQEVILRCVPISNHLYFYWYRQILGQKVEFLVSFYNNEISEKSEIFDDQFSVERPDGSNFTLKIRSTKLEDSAMYFCASRRTATNEKLFFGSGTQLSVL.

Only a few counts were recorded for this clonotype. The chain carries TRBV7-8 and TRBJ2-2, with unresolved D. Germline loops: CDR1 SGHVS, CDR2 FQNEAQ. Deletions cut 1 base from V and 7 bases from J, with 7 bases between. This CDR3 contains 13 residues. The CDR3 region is CASSLEFRGELFF. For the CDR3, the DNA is TGTGCCAGCAGCTTAGAATTTCGCGGGGAGCTGTTTTTT.